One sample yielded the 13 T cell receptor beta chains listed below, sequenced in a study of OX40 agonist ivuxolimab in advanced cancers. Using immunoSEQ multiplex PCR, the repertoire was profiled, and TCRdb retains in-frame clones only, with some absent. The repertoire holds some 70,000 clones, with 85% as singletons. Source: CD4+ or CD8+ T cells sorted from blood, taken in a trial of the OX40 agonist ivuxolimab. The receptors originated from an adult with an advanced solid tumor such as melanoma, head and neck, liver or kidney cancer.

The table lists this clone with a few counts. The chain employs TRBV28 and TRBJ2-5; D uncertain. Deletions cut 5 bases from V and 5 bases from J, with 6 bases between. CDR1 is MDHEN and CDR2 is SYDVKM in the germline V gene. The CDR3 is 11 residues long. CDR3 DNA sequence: TGTGCCAGCAGTCTAGGGGAGACCCAGTACTTC. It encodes CASSLGETQYF.

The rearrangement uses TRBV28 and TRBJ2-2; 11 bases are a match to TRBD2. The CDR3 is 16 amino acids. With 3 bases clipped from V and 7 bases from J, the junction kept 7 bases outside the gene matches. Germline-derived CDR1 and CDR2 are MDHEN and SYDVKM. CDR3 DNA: TGTGCCAGCAGTTTGGCTAGCGGGGGGTATAACGGGGAGCTGTTTTTT. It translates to CASSLASGGYNGELFF.

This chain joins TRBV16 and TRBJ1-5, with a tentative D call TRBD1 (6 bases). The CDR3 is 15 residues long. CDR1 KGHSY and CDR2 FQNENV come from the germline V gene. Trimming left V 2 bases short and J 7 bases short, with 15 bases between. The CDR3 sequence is CASSQARGTGQPQHF. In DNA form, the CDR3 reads TGTGCCAGCAGCCAAGCCAGGGGAACGGGACAGCCCCAGCATTTT. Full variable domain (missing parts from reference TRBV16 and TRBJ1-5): GEEVAQTPKHLVRGEGQKAKLYCAPIKGHSYVFWYQQVLKNEFKFLISFQNENVFDETGMPKERFSAKCLPNSPCSLEIQATKLEDSAVYFCASSQARGTGQPQHFGDGTRLSIL.

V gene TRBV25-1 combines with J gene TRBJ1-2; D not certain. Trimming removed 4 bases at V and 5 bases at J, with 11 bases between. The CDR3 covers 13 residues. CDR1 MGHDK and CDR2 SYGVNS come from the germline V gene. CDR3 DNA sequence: TGTGCCAGCAGTGGATGGACGGGTTATGGCTACACCTTC. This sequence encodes CASSGWTGYGYTF.

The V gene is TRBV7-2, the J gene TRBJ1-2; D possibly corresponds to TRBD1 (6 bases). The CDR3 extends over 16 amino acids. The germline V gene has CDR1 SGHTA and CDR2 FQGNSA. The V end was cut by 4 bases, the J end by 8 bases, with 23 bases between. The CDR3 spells CASSSGGAGGWEGYTF. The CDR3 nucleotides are TGTGCCAGCAGCTCTGGGGGCGCCGGGGGCTGGGAGGGCTACACCTTC.

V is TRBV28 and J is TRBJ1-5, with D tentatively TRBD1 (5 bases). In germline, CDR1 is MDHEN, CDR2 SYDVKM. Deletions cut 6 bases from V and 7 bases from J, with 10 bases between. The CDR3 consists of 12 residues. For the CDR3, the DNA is TGTGCCAGCAGAGAGGGGAGCCAGCCCCAGCATTTT. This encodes CASREGSQPQHF.

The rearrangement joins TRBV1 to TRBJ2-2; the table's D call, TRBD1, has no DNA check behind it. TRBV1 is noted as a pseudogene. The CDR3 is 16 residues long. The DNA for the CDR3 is TGCACCAGCAGCCAATCCCGCCAGACGAACACCGGGGAGCTGTTTTTT. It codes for CTSSQSRQTNTGELFF.

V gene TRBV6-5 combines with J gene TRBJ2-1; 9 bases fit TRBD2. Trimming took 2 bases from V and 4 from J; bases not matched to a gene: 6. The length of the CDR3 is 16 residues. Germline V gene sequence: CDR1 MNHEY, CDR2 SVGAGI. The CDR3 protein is CASSYGVAGEYNEQFF. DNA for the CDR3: TGTGCCAGCAGTTACGGGGTAGCGGGAGAGTACAATGAGCAGTTCTTC.

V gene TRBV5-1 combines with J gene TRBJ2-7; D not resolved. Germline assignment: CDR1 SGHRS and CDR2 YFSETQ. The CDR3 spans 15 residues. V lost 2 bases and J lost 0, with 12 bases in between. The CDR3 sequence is CASSFSIQSSYEQYF. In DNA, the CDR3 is TGCGCCAGCAGCTTTAGCATACAGAGCTCCTACGAGCAGTACTTC.

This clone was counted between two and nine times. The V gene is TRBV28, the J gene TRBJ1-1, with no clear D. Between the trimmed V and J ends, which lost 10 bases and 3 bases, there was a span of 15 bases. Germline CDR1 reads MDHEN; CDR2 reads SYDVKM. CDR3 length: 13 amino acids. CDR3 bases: TGTGCCATTACGGATCCCTGGGACACTGAAGCTTTCTTT. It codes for CAITDPWDTEAFF.

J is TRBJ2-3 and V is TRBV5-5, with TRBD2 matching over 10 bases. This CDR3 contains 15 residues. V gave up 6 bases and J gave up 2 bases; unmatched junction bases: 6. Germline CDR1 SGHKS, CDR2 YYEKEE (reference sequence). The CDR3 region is CASTLAGAHTDTQYF. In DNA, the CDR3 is TGTGCCAGCACCCTAGCGGGAGCCCACACAGATACGCAGTATTTT.

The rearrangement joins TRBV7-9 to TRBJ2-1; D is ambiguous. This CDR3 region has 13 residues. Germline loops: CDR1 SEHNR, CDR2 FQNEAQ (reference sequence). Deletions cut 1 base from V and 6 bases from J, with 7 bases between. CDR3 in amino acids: CASSLVSSNEQFF. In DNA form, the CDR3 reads TGTGCCAGCAGCTTAGTTAGCAGCAATGAGCAGTTCTTC. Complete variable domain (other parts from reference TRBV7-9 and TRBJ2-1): DTGVSQNPRHKITKRGQNVTFRCDPISEHNRLYWYRQTLGQGPEFLTYFQNEAQLEKSRLLSDRFSAERPKGSFSTLEIQRTEQGDSAMYLCASSLVSSNEQFFGPGTRLTVL.

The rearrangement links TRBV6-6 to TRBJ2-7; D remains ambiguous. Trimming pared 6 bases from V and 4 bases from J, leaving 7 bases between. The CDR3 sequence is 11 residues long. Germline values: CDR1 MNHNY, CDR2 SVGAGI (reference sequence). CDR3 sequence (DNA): TGTGCCAGCAGGGGCGGATACGAGCAGTACGTC. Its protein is CASRGGYEQYV.